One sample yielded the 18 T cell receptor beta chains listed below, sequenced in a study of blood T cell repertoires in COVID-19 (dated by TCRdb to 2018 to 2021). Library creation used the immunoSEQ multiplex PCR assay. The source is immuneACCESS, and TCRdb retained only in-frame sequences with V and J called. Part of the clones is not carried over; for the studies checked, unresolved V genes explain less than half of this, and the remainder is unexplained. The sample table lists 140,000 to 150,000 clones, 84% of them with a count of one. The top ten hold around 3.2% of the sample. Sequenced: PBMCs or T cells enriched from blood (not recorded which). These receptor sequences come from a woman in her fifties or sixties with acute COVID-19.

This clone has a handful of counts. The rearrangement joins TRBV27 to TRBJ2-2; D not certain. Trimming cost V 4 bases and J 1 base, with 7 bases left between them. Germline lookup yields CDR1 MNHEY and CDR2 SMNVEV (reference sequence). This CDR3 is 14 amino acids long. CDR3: CASSSQVNTGELFF. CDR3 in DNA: TGTGCCAGCAGTTCCCAGGTGAACACCGGGGAGCTGTTTTTT.

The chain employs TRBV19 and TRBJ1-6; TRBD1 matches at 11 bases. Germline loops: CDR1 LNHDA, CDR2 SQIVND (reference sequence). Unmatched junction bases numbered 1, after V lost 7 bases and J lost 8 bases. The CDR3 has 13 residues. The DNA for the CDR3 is TGTGCCAGTATGGGACAGGGGGATTCACCCCTCCACTTT. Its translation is CASMGQGDSPLHF.

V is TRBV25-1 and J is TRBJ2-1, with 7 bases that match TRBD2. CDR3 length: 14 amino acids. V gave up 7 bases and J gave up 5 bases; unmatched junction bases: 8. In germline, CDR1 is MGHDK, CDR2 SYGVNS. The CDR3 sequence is CASIRGRAHNEQFF. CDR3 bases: TGTGCCAGCATTCGTGGGAGGGCCCACAATGAGCAGTTCTTC. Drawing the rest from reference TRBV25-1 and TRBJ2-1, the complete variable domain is EADIYQTPRYLVIGTGKKITLECSQTMGHDKMYWYQQDPGMELHLIHYSYGVNSTEKGDLSSESTVSRIRTEHFPLTLESARPSHTSQYLCASIRGRAHNEQFFGPGTRLTVL.

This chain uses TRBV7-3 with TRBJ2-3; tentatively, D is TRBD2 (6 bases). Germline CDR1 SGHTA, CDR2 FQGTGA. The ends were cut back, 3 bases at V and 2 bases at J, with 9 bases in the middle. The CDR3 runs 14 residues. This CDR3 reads CASSFREPTDTQYF. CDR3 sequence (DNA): TGTGCCAGCAGCTTCCGGGAGCCCACAGATACGCAGTATTTT. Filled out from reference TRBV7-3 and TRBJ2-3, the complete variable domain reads GAGVSQTPSNKVTEKGKYVELRCDPISGHTALYWYRQSLGQGPEFLIYFQGTGAADDSGLPNDRFFAVRPEGSVSTLKIQRTERGDSAVYLCASSFREPTDTQYFGPGTRLTVL.

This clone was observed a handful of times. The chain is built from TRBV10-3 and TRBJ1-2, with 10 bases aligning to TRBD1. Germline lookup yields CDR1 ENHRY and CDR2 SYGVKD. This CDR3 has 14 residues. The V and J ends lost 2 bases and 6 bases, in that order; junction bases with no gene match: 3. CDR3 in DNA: TGTGCCATCAGTGAGGACAGGGGGCAGAATGGCTACACCTTC. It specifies CAISEDRGQNGYTF.

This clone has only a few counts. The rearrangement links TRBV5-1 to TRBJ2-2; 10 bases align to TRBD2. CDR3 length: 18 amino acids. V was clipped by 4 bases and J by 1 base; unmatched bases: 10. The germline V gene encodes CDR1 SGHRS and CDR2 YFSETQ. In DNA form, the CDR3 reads TGCGCCAGCAGCCCCTCAGCGGGAGGGCCGCTGAACACCGGGGAGCTGTTTTTT. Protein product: CASSPSAGGPLNTGELFF.

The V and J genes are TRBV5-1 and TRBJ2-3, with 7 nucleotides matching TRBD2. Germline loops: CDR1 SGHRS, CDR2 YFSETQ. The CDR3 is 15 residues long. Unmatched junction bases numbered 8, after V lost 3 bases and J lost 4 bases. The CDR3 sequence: CASSWSGAVSDTQYF. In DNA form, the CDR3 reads TGCGCCAGCAGCTGGAGCGGGGCGGTCTCAGATACGCAGTATTTT. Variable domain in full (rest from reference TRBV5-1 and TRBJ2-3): KAGVTQTPRYLIKTRGQQVTLSCSPISGHRSVSWYQQTPGQGLQFLFEYFSETQRNKGNFPGRFSGRQFSNSRSEMNVSTLELGDSALYLCASSWSGAVSDTQYFGPGTRLTVL.

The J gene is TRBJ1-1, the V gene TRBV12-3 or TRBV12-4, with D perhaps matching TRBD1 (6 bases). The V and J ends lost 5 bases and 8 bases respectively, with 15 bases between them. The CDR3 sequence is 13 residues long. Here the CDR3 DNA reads TGTGCCAGCAGTCTAGGGGGGCTCCGGGAAGCTTTCTTT. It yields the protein CASSLGGLREAFF.

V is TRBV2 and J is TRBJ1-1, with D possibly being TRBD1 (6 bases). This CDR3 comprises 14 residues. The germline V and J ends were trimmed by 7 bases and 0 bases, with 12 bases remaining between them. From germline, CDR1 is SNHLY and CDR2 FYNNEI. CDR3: CASTLTGVNTEAFF. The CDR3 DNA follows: TGTGCCAGCACCCTGACAGGCGTGAACACTGAAGCTTTCTTT.

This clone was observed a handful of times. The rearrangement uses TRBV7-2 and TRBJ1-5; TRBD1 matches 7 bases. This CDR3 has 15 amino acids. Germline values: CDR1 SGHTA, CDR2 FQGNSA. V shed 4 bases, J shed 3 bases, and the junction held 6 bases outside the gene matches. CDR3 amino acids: CASSSWTGNNQPQHF. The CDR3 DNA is TGTGCCAGCAGCTCCTGGACAGGAAACAATCAGCCCCAGCATTTT.

The CDR3, as DNA: TGTGCCAGCAGTCCCAGGGACAGACGAAGGACCTTC. Encoded protein: CASSPRDRRRTF. The genes are TRBV12-3 or TRBV12-4 and TRBJ1-2; 7 positions agree with TRBD1. Trimming at V came to 5 bases and at J to 14 bases, leaving 11 bases not matched to a gene. The CDR3 covers 12 residues.

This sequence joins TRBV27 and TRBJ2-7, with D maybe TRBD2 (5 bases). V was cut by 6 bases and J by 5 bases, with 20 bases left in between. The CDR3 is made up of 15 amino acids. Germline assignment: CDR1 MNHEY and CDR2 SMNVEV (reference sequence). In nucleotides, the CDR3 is TGTGCCAGCAGCCAAAGATGGGGTTTTAGCGACGAGCAGTACTTC. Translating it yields CASSQRWGFSDEQYF.

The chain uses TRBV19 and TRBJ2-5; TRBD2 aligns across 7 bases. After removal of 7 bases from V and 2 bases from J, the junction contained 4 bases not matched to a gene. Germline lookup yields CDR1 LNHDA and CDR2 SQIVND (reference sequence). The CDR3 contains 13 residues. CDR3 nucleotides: TGTGCCAGTACACAGCGGGATCAAGAGACCCAGTACTTC. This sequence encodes CASTQRDQETQYF.

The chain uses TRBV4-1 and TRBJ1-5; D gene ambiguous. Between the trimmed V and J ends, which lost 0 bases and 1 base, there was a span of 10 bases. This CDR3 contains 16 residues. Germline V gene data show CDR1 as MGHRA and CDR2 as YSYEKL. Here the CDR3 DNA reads TGCGCCAGCAGCCAAGAGAGGACGGGAAGCAATCAGCCCCAGCATTTT. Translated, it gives CASSQERTGSNQPQHF.

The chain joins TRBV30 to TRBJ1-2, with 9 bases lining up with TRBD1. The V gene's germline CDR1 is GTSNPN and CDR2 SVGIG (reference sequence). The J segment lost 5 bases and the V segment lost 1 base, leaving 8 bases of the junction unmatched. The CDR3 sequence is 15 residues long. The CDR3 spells CAWSAGTGYPYGYTF. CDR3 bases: TGTGCCTGGAGTGCCGGGACAGGGTATCCATATGGCTACACCTTC.

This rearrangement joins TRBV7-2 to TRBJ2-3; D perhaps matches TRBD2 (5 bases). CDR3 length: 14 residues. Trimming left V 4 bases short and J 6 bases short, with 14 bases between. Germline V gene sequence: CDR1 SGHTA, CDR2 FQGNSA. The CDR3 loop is CASSSLSRRDTQYF. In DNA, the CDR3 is TGTGCCAGCAGCTCTCTATCGCGGAGGGATACGCAGTATTTT.

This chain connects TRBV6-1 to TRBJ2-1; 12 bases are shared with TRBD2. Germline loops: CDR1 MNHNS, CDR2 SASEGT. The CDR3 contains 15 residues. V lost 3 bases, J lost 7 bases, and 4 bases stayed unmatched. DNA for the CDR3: TGTGCCAGCAGTGATCTAGCGGGAGGGCCGAATGAGCAGTTCTTC. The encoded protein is CASSDLAGGPNEQFF.

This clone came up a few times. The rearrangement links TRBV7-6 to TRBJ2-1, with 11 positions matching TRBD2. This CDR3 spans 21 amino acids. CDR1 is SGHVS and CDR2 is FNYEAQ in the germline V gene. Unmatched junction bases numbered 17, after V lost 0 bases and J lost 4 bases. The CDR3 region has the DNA TGTGCCAGCAGCTTAGCGTCTCTCGAACTAGCGGGAGAATTTGGTTACAATGAGCAGTTCTTC. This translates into CASSLASLELAGEFGYNEQFF.